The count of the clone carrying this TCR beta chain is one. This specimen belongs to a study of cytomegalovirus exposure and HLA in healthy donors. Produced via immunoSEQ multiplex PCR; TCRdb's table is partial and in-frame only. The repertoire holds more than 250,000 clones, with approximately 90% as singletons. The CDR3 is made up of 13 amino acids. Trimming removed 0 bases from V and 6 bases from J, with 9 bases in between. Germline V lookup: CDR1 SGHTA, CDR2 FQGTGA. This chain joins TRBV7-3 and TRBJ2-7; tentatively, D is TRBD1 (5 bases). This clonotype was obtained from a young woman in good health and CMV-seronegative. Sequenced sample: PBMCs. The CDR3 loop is CASSLTVTGEQYF. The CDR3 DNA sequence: TGTGCCAGCAGCTTAACGGTCACAGGCGAGCAGTACTTC.